The 17 T cell receptor beta chains listed next were all sequenced from one sample in a study of T cells in Graves' hyperthyroidism and ophthalmopathy (dated by TCRdb to 2018 to 2020). Libraries were constructed by multiplex PCR. The sample was run on an Illumina HiSeq 2000. The TCR beta CDR3 regions were amplified from the RNA transcripts. The TCR CDR3 was subjected to a first round of RT-PCR using the HTBI primer set and the Qiagen OneStep RT-PCR kit. Using fastp at Q25 and MiXCR, TCRdb reprocessed the public reads and kept productive beta chains. A single entry per CDR3 protein holds the most common genes and DNA from its merged rows. The table for this sample lists 300,000 to 400,000 distinct CDR3 sequences; over 20% of them were counted only once. The ten largest clones capture over 40% of the sample. Sequencing was carried out using blood. All receptors come from a woman aged 50 to 60 with Graves' hyperthyroidism.

This clonotype was seen many times. This chain joins TRBV6-1 and TRBJ2-7; TRBD2 matches at 11 bases. Losses at the gene ends were 11 bases for V and 2 bases for J; bases not matched to a gene: 8. From germline, CDR1 is MNHNS and CDR2 SASEGT. This CDR3 is built from 14 residues. The CDR3 DNA sequence: TGTGCCGCACGGGCTAGCGGGGGGCCCTACGAGCAGTACTTC. Protein: CAARASGGPYEQYF.

In its sample, this clonotype was seen many times. The J gene is TRBJ2-1, the V gene TRBV3-1; maybe TRBD2 (6 bases). Deletions cut 4 bases from V and 7 bases from J, with 17 bases between. The CDR3 is 15 residues long. CDR1 and CDR2 (germline): LGHDT, YNNKEL (reference sequence). This CDR3 reads CASSLGGEARNEQFF. The DNA for the CDR3 is TGTGCCAGCAGCCTGGGCGGGGAGGCACGGAATGAGCAGTTCTTC.

This clonotype was counted between two and nine times. A much larger clone differs from this one at a single base, so this may be a read error. CDR3 loop: CSASGWNTEAFF. In nucleotides, the CDR3 is TGCAGCGCCTCAGGATGGAACACTGAAGCTTTCTTT. The gene calls are TRBV29-1 and TRBJ1-1; D is uncertain. This CDR3 has 12 amino acids. Germline V lookup: CDR1 SQVTM, CDR2 ANQGSEA. Trimming left V 7 bases short and J 1 base short, with 10 bases between. The entire variable domain, with the rest obtained from reference TRBV29-1 and TRBJ1-1, is as follows: SAVISQKPSRDICQRGTSLTIQCQVDSQVTMMFWYRQQPGQSLTLIATANQGSEATYESGFVIDKFPISRPNLTFSTLTVSNMSPEDSSIYLCSASGWNTEAFFGQGTRLTVV.

This clonotype was picked up a small number of times. This chain links TRBV27 with TRBJ2-4, with a tentative D call TRBD1 (6 bases). The CDR3 length is 13 residues. CDR1 is MNHEY, CDR2 SMNVEV, per germline (reference sequence). V lost 3 bases and J lost 7, with 10 bases in between. The CDR3 protein is CASSFGQGNIQYF. As DNA, the CDR3 is TGTGCCAGCAGTTTTGGGCAGGGGAACATTCAGTACTTC.

This clonotype was seen more than once but under ten times. The chain links TRBV6-2 or TRBV6-3 to TRBJ2-2, with D perhaps TRBD1 or TRBD2 (6 bases each). CDR3 size: 15 residues. Germline CDR1 reads MNHEY; CDR2 reads SVGEGT. Deletions cut 6 bases from V and 5 bases from J, with 16 bases between. The CDR3 DNA reads TGTGCCAGCAGGACCGGCCTAGGGGGGACCGGGGAGCTGTTTTTT. Amino acid sequence: CASRTGLGGTGELFF.

Many counts were recorded for this clonotype. This chain uses TRBV2 with TRBJ1-4; a possible D gene is TRBD1 (5 bases). This CDR3 spans 14 amino acids. The V gene lost 6 bases and the J gene lost 5 bases, with 13 bases spanning the gap. Germline values: CDR1 SNHLY, CDR2 FYNNEI. The CDR3 loop is CASSRYQGNEKLFF. For the CDR3, the DNA is TGTGCCAGCAGCCGGTACCAGGGAAATGAAAAACTGTTTTTT.

There are many counts of this clonotype. The J gene is TRBJ2-2, the V gene TRBV12-3 or TRBV12-4; D might be TRBD1 (5 bases). The length of the CDR3 is 15 residues. The V end lost 2 bases, the J end lost 5 bases, and 12 bases lay between the germline ends. CDR3: CASSLSAGRTGELFF. CDR3 bases: TGTGCCAGCAGTTTATCGGCAGGGCGGACCGGGGAGCTGTTTTTT.

This clonotype was detected ten times or more. This chain links TRBV27 with TRBJ2-1; 10 bases map to TRBD2. Germline V CDR1 and CDR2: MNHEY, SMNVEV (reference sequence). The V gene end was trimmed by 3 bases and the J gene end by 0 bases; junction bases not matched to a gene: 14. The CDR3 extends over 20 amino acids. The CDR3 coding sequence is TGTGCCAGCAGTTTCTCCCCGACTAAGCGGGGGGGAAGCTCCTACAATGAGCAGTTCTTC. This codes for CASSFSPTKRGGSSYNEQFF.

The rearrangement links TRBV18 to TRBJ1-5; no clear D gene. In germline, CDR1 is KGHSH, CDR2 LQKENI. CDR3 length equals 17 residues. V lost 3 bases, J lost 0 bases, and 15 bases lay in between. This chain's CDR3 is CASSPRGGPDSNQPQHF. In nucleotides, the CDR3 is TGTGCCAGCTCACCCCGCGGAGGACCCGATAGCAATCAGCCCCAGCATTTT.

The chain is built from TRBV19 and TRBJ2-1, with TRBD2 matching 11 bases. The V segment lost 5 bases and the J segment 5 bases; nucleotides outside the gene matches: 5. The CDR3 loop spans 15 amino acids. Germline loops: CDR1 LNHDA, CDR2 SQIVND (reference sequence). CDR3: CASSQGTSGNNEQFF. CDR3 DNA: TGTGCCAGTAGTCAAGGGACTAGCGGCAACAATGAGCAGTTCTTC.

In this sample, this clonotype turned up many times. The chain carries TRBV12-3 or TRBV12-4 and TRBJ2-5; tentative D call: TRBD1 (8 bases). The CDR3 extends over 15 amino acids. The V end was cut by 6 bases, the J end by 2 bases, with 16 bases between. The chain's CDR3 is CASSGTGGGQETQYF. CDR3 in DNA: TGTGCCAGCAGCGGAACAGGGGGAGGGCAAGAGACCCAGTACTTC.

This clonotype came up many times. The CDR3 here is CASSPRAGNEQFF. The CDR3 bases are TGTGCCAGCTCACCCCGGGCGGGTAATGAGCAGTTCTTC. The chain joins TRBV18 to TRBJ2-1; weak D call: TRBD2 (5 bases). Between the trimmed V and J ends, which lost 3 bases and 7 bases, there was a span of 10 bases. The CDR3 loop spans 13 amino acids. CDR1 and CDR2 (germline): KGHSH, LQKENI.

This clonotype was counted only a few times. The chain combines TRBV6-5 with TRBJ2-7, with D perhaps TRBD1 (5 bases). The CDR3 contains 13 residues. Trimming took 2 bases from V and 5 from J, leaving 10 bases between them. Germline assignment: CDR1 MNHEY and CDR2 SVGAGI. The CDR3 sequence: CASSYTGNHEQYF. CDR3 DNA sequence: TGTGCCAGCAGTTACACAGGAAACCACGAGCAGTACTTC.

This clonotype has a count of ten or more. The gene calls are TRBV4-1 and TRBJ1-2; D perhaps matches TRBD1 (6 bases). CDR3 length equals 14 residues. Germline V gene data show CDR1 as MGHRA and CDR2 as YSYEKL. Trimming took off 2 bases at V and 4 bases at J, with 11 bases between the two ends. CDR3 sequence: CASSQTTGPYGYTF. CDR3 nucleotides: TGCGCCAGCAGCCAAACGACAGGCCCCTATGGCTACACCTTC.

Many counts were recorded for this clonotype. The V call is TRBV30, the J call TRBJ1-5; D remains ambiguous. This CDR3 has 13 residues. CDR1 GTSNPN and CDR2 SVGIG come from the germline V gene (reference sequence). With 0 bases removed from V and 6 bases from J, the gap between germline ends came to 9 bases. The CDR3 DNA is TGTGCCTGGAGTGTACAAGGGTCTCAGCCCCAGCATTTT. Translating gives CAWSVQGSQPQHF.

This clonotype was counted between two and nine times. The V and J genes are TRBV20-1 and TRBJ2-7, with no clear D. The CDR3 runs 11 residues. The V gene lost 0 bases and the J gene lost 7 bases, with 7 bases spanning the gap. Germline CDR1 reads DFQATT; CDR2 reads SNEGSKA (reference sequence). CDR3 loop: CSARDRQEQYF. In DNA, the CDR3 is TGCAGTGCTAGAGACAGGCAAGAGCAGTACTTC.

This chain links TRBV2 with TRBJ1-4; D is perhaps TRBD1 (5 bases). Trimming took 7 bases from V and 2 from J, leaving 8 bases between them. Germline loops: CDR1 SNHLY, CDR2 FYNNEI. CDR3 length: 13 amino acids. CDR3 nucleotides: TGTGCCAGCAATCGGGACACTAATGAAAAACTGTTTTTT. It encodes CASNRDTNEKLFF.